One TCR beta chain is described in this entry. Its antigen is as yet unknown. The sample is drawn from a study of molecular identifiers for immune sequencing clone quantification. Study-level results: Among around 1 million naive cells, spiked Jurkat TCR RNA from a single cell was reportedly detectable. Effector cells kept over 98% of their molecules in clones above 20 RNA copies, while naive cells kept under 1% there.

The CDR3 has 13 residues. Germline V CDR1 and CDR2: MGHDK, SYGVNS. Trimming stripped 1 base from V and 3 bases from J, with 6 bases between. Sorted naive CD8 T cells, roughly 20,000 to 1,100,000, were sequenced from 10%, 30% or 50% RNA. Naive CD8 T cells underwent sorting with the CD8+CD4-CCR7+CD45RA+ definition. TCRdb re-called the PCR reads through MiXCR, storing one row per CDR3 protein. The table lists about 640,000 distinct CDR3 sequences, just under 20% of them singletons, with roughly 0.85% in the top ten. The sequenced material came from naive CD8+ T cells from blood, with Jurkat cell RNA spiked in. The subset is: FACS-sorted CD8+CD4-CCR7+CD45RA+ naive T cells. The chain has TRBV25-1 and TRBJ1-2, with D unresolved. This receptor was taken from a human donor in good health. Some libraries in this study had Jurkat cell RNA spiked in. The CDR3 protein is CASSELGYYGYTF. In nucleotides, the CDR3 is TGTGCCAGCAGTGAATTGGGCTACTATGGCTACACCTTC.